This is a list of T cell receptor beta chains from one sample in a study of identical twins. One entry per CDR3 protein, called by TCRdb with MiXCR from the 5' RACE reads. The repertoire holds approximately 470,000 distinct CDR3 sequences, with 12% to 15% as singletons. The sample also formed part of further work on yellow fever vaccine responses in identical twins.

The sequencing sample was made of CD4+ T cells sorted from blood. Receptor source: a young woman in good health. CDR3s include the opening cysteine and the closing phenylalanine or tryptophan. D genes are given only for firm matches. Only some rows state a clone size, as once, few, many or a class for expanded clones.

V gene,clone size,D gene,J gene,CDR3 DNA,CDR3 protein
TRBV10-2,few,TRBD2,TRBJ2-3,TGCGCCAGCAGTGAGGGACTAGCGGGAGCCGGTATCACAGATACGCAGTATTTT,CASSEGLAGAGITDTQYF
TRBV20-1,once,TRBD2,TRBJ2-1,TGCAGTGCTAGAGATCGACTAGCGGGAGTAAACAATGAGCAGTTCTTC,CSARDRLAGVNNEQFF
TRBV4-3,-,TRBD2,TRBJ2-1,TGCGCCAGCAGCCCAACTGAGACTAGCGGGAGTTTCTATGAGCAGTTCTTC,CASSPTETSGSFYEQFF
TRBV5-1,-,-,TRBJ1-1,TGCGCCAGCAGCTTGACAGCACAGAACACTGAAGCTTTCTTT,CASSLTAQNTEAFF
TRBV20-1,-,-,TRBJ2-2,TGCAGTGCCCTCGGGAGCCTGAACACCGGGGAGCTGTTTTTT,CSALGSLNTGELFF
TRBV10-3,-,-,TRBJ2-1,TGTGCCATCAGTGAGTCCCCCCCGCGGGAGCAGTTCTTC,CAISESPPREQFF
TRBV27,few,TRBD1,TRBJ2-7,TGTGCCAGCAGTTTGCTTGGGGACAGGAACCCCTACGAGCAGTACTTC,CASSLLGDRNPYEQYF
TRBV28,many,TRBD1,TRBJ1-1,TGTGCCAGCAGGCCAGGGGGGACCACTGAAGCTTTCTTT,CASRPGGTTEAFF
TRBV9,-,-,TRBJ2-6,TGTGCCAGCAGCGCCCCGGGGGCTGGGGCCAACGTCCTGACTTTC,CASSAPGAGANVLTF
TRBV7-9,-,-,TRBJ2-3,TGTGCCAGCAGCCCGAGAGGGGATCTCAACACAGATACGCAGTATTTT,CASSPRGDLNTDTQYF
TRBV7-2,few,-,TRBJ1-5,TGTGCCAGCAGCTTAATAGGGGATCGCAATCAGCCCCAGCATTTT,CASSLIGDRNQPQHF
TRBV10-3,-,-,TRBJ2-1,TGTGCCATCAGTTCGACTGTCAATGAGCAGTTCTTC,CAISSTVNEQFF
TRBV3-1,few,TRBD2,TRBJ2-3,TGTGCCAGCAGCCCCCGGCCGAGCGGGAGAACAGATACGCAGTATTTT,CASSPRPSGRTDTQYF
TRBV7-9,few,TRBD2,TRBJ2-4,TGTGCCAGCAGCTATCGGACTAGCGGGGGGAAGGACATTCAGTACTTC,CASSYRTSGGKDIQYF
TRBV12-3/TRBV12-4,-,-,TRBJ1-6,TGTGCCAGCGTGAAGGGGGGTCATAATTCACCCCTCCACTTT,CASVKGGHNSPLHF
TRBV7-2,few,-,TRBJ2-2,TGTGCCAGCAGCTTAGCCCAAGGGGAGCTGTTTTTT,CASSLAQGELFF
TRBV18,-,-,TRBJ2-5,TGTGCCAGCTCACCACGGGGCGACAGCCAAGAGACCCAGTACTTC,CASSPRGDSQETQYF
TRBV5-5,few,TRBD1,TRBJ2-7,TGTGCCAGCCTTACAGATTCCGGGACAGGGTATTACGAGCAGTACTTC,CASLTDSGTGYYEQYF
TRBV7-2,many,TRBD1,TRBJ2-5,TGTGCCAGCAGCTCGGACAGGATTCAAGAGACCCAGTACTTC,CASSSDRIQETQYF
TRBV29-1,many,-,TRBJ2-6,TGCAGCGCCAATCCGACCGGGGCCAACGTCCTGACTTTC,CSANPTGANVLTF
TRBV19,few,-,TRBJ1-1,TGTGCCAGTAGCACGGACGGATTTTTTGAAGCTTTCTTT,CASSTDGFFEAFF